This T cell receptor (beta chain) was observed in a study of blood T cells in healthy people across ages (dated by TCRdb to 2013 to 2016). With respect to the entire study: In model experiments, roughly one uniquely barcoded TCR beta cDNA molecule per two T cells was captured by template switching. Using deep sequencing normalized with unique cDNA molecular identifiers, the study measured how TCR beta repertoire diversity changes with age. Donors of different ages were randomly distributed across sequencing lanes to avoid experimental bias. The donors were divided into four age groups: young (average around 15 years), middle-aged (approximately 39), aged (under 70) and long-lived (82). The study analyzed two additional independent replicas of 1 million unique cDNA reads from the same blood draw for two donors, one aged 18 to 29 and one aged 80 or older.

On this clonotype itself: It lacks a known antigen. Per-base qualities were not stored, and no clone one base away is much larger.

Systemically healthy Caucasian individuals from Russia, approximately 39 in total and aged roughly 6 to 100 years, were included as donors. Roughly 11 milliliters of peripheral blood were drawn from each donor into EDTA-treated Vacutainer tubes. Ficoll-Paque density-gradient centrifugation was used to isolate PBMCs, with at least 7 million per sample. Total RNA, at least 6 micrograms per sample, was extracted from PBMCs with Trizol reagent. Naive CD45RAhigh/CD27high T cell percentages were measured by flow cytometry on a PBMC aliquot from every donor. Study-level results and caveats: Observed TCR beta diversity per million T cells fell roughly linearly with age, and a significant reduction was already apparent by age roughly 40. Estimates of total diversity from one million sequenced T cells were regarded as lower bounds and underestimates. A strong correlation was found between observed TCR beta diversity and the percentage of naive T cells measured by flow cytometry. The long-lived group showed more naive CD4+ T cells, fewer expanded clones and increased TCR diversity than the aged group, suggesting age selection. The CMV infection status of donors was not known, potentially confounding age-related changes in expanded clonotypes. Since profiling was done on bulk unsorted PBMCs, naive and antigen-experienced compartments could not be conclusively compared.

The method was 5' RACE. Sequencer: Illumina HiSeq 2500. A second roughly 7 to 11 cycle PCR used a sample-barcoded 5' primer and a J-beta primer mix. A template-switch 5' adaptor carrying 12 random nucleotides introduced a unique molecular identifier onto each TCR beta cDNA molecule. Each sample yielded at least 3 million CDR3-containing paired-end reads. First-strand cDNA was synthesized from all RNA with the Mint cDNA synthesis kit, primed by a TRBC-specific oligonucleotide. All cDNA was treated with uracil-DNA glycosylase and then went through a first 18-cycle PCR with the universal primers M1SS and BC2_uni_R. For the original study's pipeline: For normalization, 1 million high-quality reads, each with a distinct molecular identifier, were randomly selected from each sample. Reads with shared molecular identifiers were discarded instead of being binned into consensus sequences. MiTCR, set to a Q25 quality threshold and the strictest error-elimination algorithm, was used for CDR3 identification, clonotype clustering and error correction. A nonparametric unseen species model with Euler transformation was used to estimate a lower bound on total TCR beta diversity. Using fastp at Q25 and MiXCR, TCRdb reprocessed the public reads and kept productive beta chains. Identical CDR3 proteins give one entry, which carries the most common genes and DNA. These V and J calls rely on TCRdb rather than the paper's analysis. The sample yields more than 1,400,000 distinct CDR3 sequences; 42% were counted once. 7% to 9.5% of the sample lies in the top ten.

Sample: blood. The TCR sequence derives from a woman under 30 in good health.

Read as DNA, the sequence is TGTGCCAGCACCCCCCGGTATAATTCACCCCTCCACTTT. Its translation is CASTPRYNSPLHF. The chain links TRBV7-2 with TRBJ1-6, with an unclear D gene assignment. V gives up 7 bases and J gives up 4 bases, and the segment between their germline ends measures 8 bases. From a lookup of the germline V gene, CDR1 and CDR2 are SGHTA and FQGNSA. There are 13 amino acids in the CDR3, from cysteine to phenylalanine inclusive. Just CDR3 DNA is preserved here, 39 bases in frame from base 1.